The clone carrying this TCR beta chain was counted many times. Its antigen is undetermined. All of the donors were Caucasians in good health. The sample comes from a study of identical twins. Study-wide results and caveats: Models underpredicted monozygotic twin sharing of out-of-frame TCR alpha. Fewer insertions marked abundant cord blood beta clonotypes; young adult naive trended weakly, memory not at all. The conclusions drew on cross-sectional statistical analysis instead of tracking the same donors.

Germline assignment: CDR1 SGHTA and CDR2 FQGNSA. The CDR3 has 13 residues. V was pared by 4 bases and J by 6 bases, with 10 bases between. MiXCR, applied by TCRdb to the 5' RACE reads, yields one record per CDR3 protein. In the table there are about 900,000 distinct CDR3 sequences, roughly an eighth of which are singletons. A further study also used this sample, focusing on yellow fever vaccine responses in identical twins.

The J gene is TRBJ1-5, the V gene TRBV7-2; no firm D call. The receptor was isolated from a woman aged 18-29 years in good health. The sequencing sample was made of PBMCs. This CDR3 reads CASSSRYGQPQHF. DNA for the CDR3: TGTGCCAGCAGCTCTCGATACGGTCAGCCCCAGCATTTT.